The sequence of this TCR beta chain was determined in a study of blood T cells in healthy people across ages. Trimming removed 3 bases from V and 5 bases from J, with 14 bases in between. Germline CDR1 and CDR2: LGHNA and YSLEER. The CDR3 is 15 amino acids. Through a sample-barcoded 5' primer and a J-beta primer mix, a second PCR was run for roughly 7 to 11 cycles. Each cDNA molecule was tagged by a template-switch adaptor that had 12 random nucleotides. TCRdb reanalysed the 5' RACE reads using MiXCR and keeps one entry per CDR3 protein. The data hold 650,000 to 1,000,000 distinct CDR3 sequences, with roughly 35% observed a single time.

The J gene is TRBJ2-1, the V gene TRBV4-3; D not resolved. The source material was blood. This receptor was identified in a man aged 18 to 29 in good health. The CDR3 region is CASSHQGWLNNEQFF. The CDR3 DNA is TGCGCCAGCAGCCACCAAGGTTGGCTCAACAATGAGCAGTTCTTC.